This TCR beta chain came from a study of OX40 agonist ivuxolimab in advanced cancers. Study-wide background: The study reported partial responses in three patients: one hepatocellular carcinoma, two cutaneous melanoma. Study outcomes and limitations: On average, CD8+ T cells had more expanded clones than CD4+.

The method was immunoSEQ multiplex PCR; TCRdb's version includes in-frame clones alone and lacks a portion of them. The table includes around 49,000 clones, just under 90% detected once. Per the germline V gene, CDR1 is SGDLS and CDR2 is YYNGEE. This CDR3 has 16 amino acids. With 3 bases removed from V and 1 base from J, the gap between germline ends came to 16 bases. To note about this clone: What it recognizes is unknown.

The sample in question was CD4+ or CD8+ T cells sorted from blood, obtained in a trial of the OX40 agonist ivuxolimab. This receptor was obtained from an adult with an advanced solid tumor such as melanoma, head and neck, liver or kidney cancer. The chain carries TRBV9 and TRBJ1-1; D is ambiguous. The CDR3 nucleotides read TGTGCCAGCAGCGCGGGAGGAGGGCTCGAGAACACTGAAGCTTTCTTT. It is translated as CASSAGGGLENTEAFF.